This T cell receptor (beta chain) was identified in a study of T cell repertoires in cytomegalovirus infection. Overall study: It can be stated that public TCR beta signatures indicated CMV infection as well as a matching HLA type. Study findings and constraints: CMV-specific TCR beta clonotypes restricted by HLA-C were the ones dominating the ex vivo response.

This clonotype has at least ten counts. Its antigen is not identified. TCRdb recomputed calls from the reads with MiXCR, one row per CDR3 protein. Of around 900,000 distinct CDR3 sequences listed, around 29% were seen once; the top ten hold about an eighth. This CDR3 has 14 residues. Trimming at V came to 3 bases and at J to 5 bases, leaving 6 bases not matched to a gene. The rearrangement links TRBV12-3 or TRBV12-4 to TRBJ2-7, with 8 bases matching TRBD1. The receptor comes from a human donor in good health (CMV status not recorded). Some clones in this sample may be carry-over from other donors' samples. Sequencing used cultured CD8+ T cells from PBMCs, obtained from culture after CMV antigen stimulation. The CDR3 loop reads CASSLSRGLDEQYF. The CDR3 DNA is TGTGCCAGCAGTTTGAGCAGGGGGCTAGACGAGCAGTACTTC.